Listed here are 16 T cell receptor beta chains from one sample, sequenced in a study of identifying expanded T cells in peripheral blood. Sequencing used immunoSEQ multiplex PCR; TCRdb keeps in-frame clones, though not all of them. The sample lists about 100,000 clones, approximately 90% occurring once. The sequencing input was blood. Source of these receptors: a person aged 18 to 75 in good health.

CDR3 sequence (DNA): TGCGCCAGCAGCTTGGAGGACAGCAGTTCCCTCTACGAGCAGTACTTC. Translated, it gives CASSLEDSSSLYEQYF. The V call is TRBV5-1, the J call TRBJ2-7, with a tentative D call TRBD1 (6 bases). V dropped 0 bases and J dropped 3 bases, with 16 bases sitting between them. There are 16 residues in the CDR3. Germline CDR1 reads SGHRS; CDR2 reads YFSETQ. Drawing the rest from reference TRBV5-1 and TRBJ2-7, the complete variable domain is KAGVTQTPRYLIKTRGQQVTLSCSPISGHRSVSWYQQTPGQGLQFLFEYFSETQRNKGNFPGRFSGRQFSNSRSEMNVSTLELGDSALYLCASSLEDSSSLYEQYFGPGTRLTVT.

The chain links TRBV6-5 to TRBJ2-3, with D perhaps TRBD1 (5 bases). The V and J ends lost 7 bases and 3 bases respectively, with 14 bases between them. Germline CDR1 is MNHEY and CDR2 is SVGAGI. The CDR3 length is 14 residues. CDR3 loop: CASKIQGWTDTQYF. CDR3 bases: TGTGCCAGCAAAATCCAGGGTTGGACAGATACGCAGTATTTT.

A word on this clone: At one of its ends the junction is not consistent with the germline gene, which may arise from a read error. The V call is TRBV7-9, the J call TRBJ1-4; a weak D match, TRBD1 (6 bases). The CDR3 is 15 residues long. CDR1 is SEHNR, CDR2 FQNEAQ, per germline (reference sequence). In DNA, the CDR3 is TGTGCCAGCGGCTTAGGTGCGGGGGCTAGGGAAAAACTGTTTTTT. Translated: CASGLGAGAREKLFF.

This chain joins TRBV2 and TRBJ2-1, with TRBD2 identical over 14 bases. Germline V CDR1 and CDR2: SNHLY, FYNNEI. Unmatched junction bases numbered 9, after V lost 4 bases and J lost 7 bases. The CDR3 spans 17 residues. The CDR3 here is CASSVGTSGGGLNEQFF. The CDR3 DNA sequence: TGTGCCAGCAGTGTGGGGACTAGCGGGGGAGGATTGAATGAGCAGTTCTTC.

The V and J genes are TRBV11-2 and TRBJ2-3; 9 nucleotides agree with TRBD2. The trim removed 5 bases at V and 6 bases at J, leaving 9 bases unmatched. Germline-derived CDR1 and CDR2 are SGHAT and FQNNGV. There are 15 residues in the CDR3. This CDR3 reads CASSARGGGLDTQYF. CDR3 nucleotides: TGTGCCAGCAGCGCGCGGGGGGGCGGATTGGATACGCAGTATTTT.

This clone was counted a single time. Here the CDR3 reads CASSSPPFATMFF. The CDR3 DNA is TGTGCCAGCAGCTCCCCCCCCTTTGCTACGATGTTTTTT. The J gene is TRBJ2-2, the V gene TRBV5-4; no firm D call. V was clipped by 3 bases and J by 15 bases, with 18 bases between them. The CDR3 loop spans 13 amino acids. CDR1 is SGHNT and CDR2 is YYREEE in the germline V gene (reference sequence).

The chain has TRBV5-1 and TRBJ1-2; the match to TRBD1 covers 9 bases. Germline V gives CDR1 SGHRS, CDR2 YFSETQ. The CDR3 is 17 residues long. The V and J ends lost 5 bases and 7 bases, in that order; junction bases with no gene match: 18. The CDR3 sequence is CASSRPGTGPGIGGYTF. The CDR3 DNA sequence: TGCGCCAGCAGTCGGCCCGGGACAGGGCCAGGGATAGGTGGCTACACCTTC.

The V call is TRBV7-9, the J call TRBJ2-2; the match to TRBD1 covers 8 bases. The V and J ends lost 3 bases and 6 bases, in that order; junction bases with no gene match: 3. Germline lookup yields CDR1 SEHNR and CDR2 FQNEAQ (reference sequence). The CDR3 totals 14 residues. This CDR3 is CASSFLQGAGELFF. As DNA, the CDR3 is TGTGCCAGCAGCTTCTTACAGGGGGCCGGGGAGCTGTTTTTT.

The chain couples TRBV5-1 to TRBJ2-7; tentative D call: TRBD2 (6 bases). Germline-derived CDR1 and CDR2 are SGHRS and YFSETQ. This CDR3 has 15 residues. V shed 5 bases and J shed 0 bases, with 15 bases lying between them. The CDR3: CASRFSGVASYEQYF. CDR3 nucleotide sequence: TGCGCCAGCAGGTTTTCGGGGGTAGCCTCCTACGAGCAGTACTTC.

CDR3 in DNA: TGTGCCAGCAGCCCCGATAGCGGGGGGGTATACGAGCAGTACTTC. It encodes CASSPDSGGVYEQYF. The chain carries TRBV7-2 and TRBJ2-7; 11 nucleotides match TRBD2. Germline lookup yields CDR1 SGHTA and CDR2 FQGNSA. CDR3 length equals 15 residues. The V and J ends lost 5 bases and 4 bases, in that order; junction bases with no gene match: 7.

The chain uses TRBV11-2 and TRBJ1-2; no definite D call. CDR3 length: 13 amino acids. The V end was cut by 5 bases, the J end by 4 bases, with 11 bases between. Germline lookup yields CDR1 SGHAT and CDR2 FQNNGV. The CDR3 region is CASSSGVSYGYTF. The CDR3 DNA reads TGTGCCAGCAGCAGCGGGGTTTCCTATGGCTACACCTTC. The full variable domain, completed using reference TRBV11-2 and TRBJ1-2, is EAGVAQSPRYKIIEKRQSVAFWCNPISGHATLYWYQQILGQGPKLLIQFQNNGVVDDSQLPKDRFSAERLKGVDSTLKIQPAKLEDSAVYLCASSSGVSYGYTFGSGTRLTVV.

The V gene is TRBV5-1, the J gene TRBJ2-3; 7 nucleotides match TRBD2. V was pared by 7 bases and J by 1 base, with 9 bases of the junction left unmatched. From germline, CDR1 is SGHRS and CDR2 YFSETQ. The CDR3 covers 15 residues. CDR3 sequence reads: CASDNRGDGTDTQYF. CDR3 coding DNA: TGCGCCAGCGATAACCGGGGGGATGGCACAGATACGCAGTATTTT.

The chain links TRBV19 to TRBJ2-3, with D possibly matching TRBD2 (6 bases). Germline lookup yields CDR1 LNHDA and CDR2 SQIVND (reference sequence). The ends were cut back, 4 bases at V and 4 bases at J, with 15 bases in the middle. This CDR3 spans 15 amino acids. The CDR3 DNA sequence: TGTGCCAGTAGTACCCTACTAGCCGGATCAGATACGCAGTATTTT. Amino acids: CASSTLLAGSDTQYF.

The chain is built from TRBV5-1 and TRBJ2-3; 7 bases line up with TRBD1. Germline V gene lookup returns CDR1 SGHRS and CDR2 YFSETQ. This CDR3 contains 14 residues. The junction had 2 bases not matched to a gene; V was cut back by 2 bases and J by 2 bases. As DNA, the CDR3 is TGCGCCAGCAGCTTAGACAGGGTCACAGATACGCAGTATTTT. This codes for CASSLDRVTDTQYF.

The chain joins TRBV29-1 to TRBJ1-5; D unclear. The CDR3 has 14 amino acids. The V end lost 4 bases, the J end lost 1 base, and 11 bases lay between the germline ends. Germline assignment: CDR1 SQVTM and CDR2 ANQGSEA. The DNA for the CDR3 is TGCAGCGTTGCCGAAGTAAACAGCAATCAGCCCCAGCATTTT. Its translation: CSVAEVNSNQPQHF.

This chain connects TRBV15 to TRBJ2-3; D is uncertain. The length of the CDR3 is 13 residues. The V end was cut by 1 base, the J end by 2 bases, with 4 bases between. Germline lookup yields CDR1 LNHNV and CDR2 YYDKDF (reference sequence). This chain's CDR3 is CATSRVSTDTQYF. CDR3 nucleotide sequence: TGTGCCACCAGCAGAGTTTCCACAGATACGCAGTATTTT.